This T cell receptor (beta chain) came from a study of OX40 agonist ivuxolimab in advanced cancers. Profiled with immunoSEQ multiplex PCR; TCRdb holds only in-frame clones, not every one. The sample holds some 59,000 clones, about 80% seen once. The V and J ends lost 3 bases and 7 bases respectively, with 7 bases between them. The CDR3 spans 12 residues. Per the germline V gene, CDR1 is SEHNR and CDR2 is FQNEAQ (reference sequence). The specimen was CD4+ or CD8+ T cells sorted from blood, collected in a trial of the OX40 agonist ivuxolimab. The V and J genes are TRBV7-9 and TRBJ1-3; the D is unclear. The source is an adult with an advanced solid tumor such as melanoma, head and neck, liver or kidney cancer. The CDR3 DNA is TGTGCCAGCAGCTTTAGCCGGAACACCATATATTTT. Residues: CASSFSRNTIYF.